The 25 T cell receptor beta chains below come from one sample, sequenced in a study of post-analysis software for immune sequencing data. cDNA libraries for TCR beta contained unique molecular identifiers. From the PCR reads, TCRdb called clonotypes with MiXCR, one entry per CDR3 protein. This repertoire shows just over 250,000 distinct CDR3 sequences, 36% found once; its top ten account for less than 6%. General study findings and limits: The five TRBV segments detected at higher frequency in patients than in controls included TRBV5-6, TRBV5-1 and TRBV20-1.

Their antigen targets remain unknown. Sequencing used blood. The receptors stem from a girl aged 10-17 years with multiple sclerosis.

The chain recombines TRBV28 with TRBJ2-7; 7 bases fit TRBD1. The CDR3 is 13 residues long. Germline CDR1 MDHEN, CDR2 SYDVKM. With 7 bases clipped from V and 1 base from J, the junction kept 4 bases outside the gene matches. As DNA, the CDR3 is TGTGCCAGCAAGCTACAGGGGTCCTACGAGCAGTACTTC. It specifies CASKLQGSYEQYF. The entire variable domain, with the rest obtained from reference TRBV28 and TRBJ2-7, is as follows: DVKVTQSSRYLVKRTGEKVFLECVQDMDHENMFWYRQDPGLGLRLIYFSYDVKMKEKGDIPEGYSVSREKKERFSLILESASTNQTSMYLCASKLQGSYEQYFGPGTRLTVT.

This clonotype was seen once. Written as DNA, the CDR3 is TGCGCCAGCAGGTTTGCGGGAGGCACCAATGAGCAGTTCTTC. It codes for CASRFAGGTNEQFF. This chain uses TRBV5-1 with TRBJ2-1; 8 bases map to TRBD2. The V and J ends lost 5 bases and 6 bases, in that order; junction bases with no gene match: 7. The CDR3 consists of 14 residues. In germline, CDR1 is SGHRS, CDR2 YFSETQ.

This clonotype has ten or more counts. The chain carries TRBV5-1 and TRBJ1-2, with 7 bases lining up with TRBD1. The CDR3 extends over 17 amino acids. The germline V gene encodes CDR1 SGHRS and CDR2 YFSETQ. The trim removed 1 base at V and 2 bases at J, leaving 11 bases unmatched. CDR3 bases: TGCGCCAGCAGCTTGCAGGGGACAGATCCTAGAAACTATGGCTACACCTTC. Protein product: CASSLQGTDPRNYGYTF.

The V and J genes are TRBV4-1 and TRBJ1-1; maybe TRBD1 (6 bases). The CDR3 has 13 amino acids. V was trimmed by 1 base and J by 11 bases, leaving 14 bases between them. Per the germline V gene, CDR1 is MGHRA and CDR2 is YSYEKL. The DNA for the CDR3 is TGCGCCAGCAGCCAAGTTGAGGGGGATCGGGCTTTCTTT. Residues: CASSQVEGDRAFF.

This clonotype was counted many times. Here the CDR3 DNA reads TGTGCCAGCAGCCGGGGACTAGCGGGAGGGCCTATAACCACAGATACGCAGTATTTT. Residues: CASSRGLAGGPITTDTQYF. This chain joins TRBV7-2 and TRBJ2-3, with 16 nucleotides matching TRBD2. The V and J ends lost 5 bases and 2 bases, in that order; junction bases with no gene match: 10. CDR3 length: 19 amino acids. CDR1 is SGHTA, CDR2 FQGNSA, per germline.

This clonotype was observed at least ten times. This sequence joins TRBV20-1 and TRBJ2-1; 7 bases agree with TRBD1. The CDR3 has 14 residues. J gave up 2 bases and V 3 bases, and 4 bases lay outside the gene matches. Germline loops: CDR1 DFQATT, CDR2 SNEGSKA (reference sequence). The CDR3 loop is CSASYQGAYNEQFF. The CDR3 DNA reads as TGCAGTGCTAGTTACCAGGGGGCCTACAATGAGCAGTTCTTC.

At least ten counts were recorded for this clonotype. This chain uses TRBV20-1 with TRBJ2-1; D unclear. The V end was cut by 3 bases, the J end by 6 bases, with 6 bases between. Per the germline V gene, CDR1 is DFQATT and CDR2 is SNEGSKA (reference sequence). The CDR3 spans 11 residues. The CDR3 sequence: CSASQPNEQFF. As DNA, the CDR3 is TGCAGTGCTAGTCAACCCAATGAGCAGTTCTTC.

The chain recombines TRBV14 with TRBJ2-1; TRBD1 matches 8 bases. Trimming took 0 bases from V and 13 from J; bases not matched to a gene: 17. Germline V gene sequence: CDR1 SGHDN, CDR2 FVKESK. This CDR3 has 17 amino acids. The CDR3, as DNA: TGTGCCAGCAGCCAAGATCTCGGGACCACAGGGGGAGAGACCCAGTTCTTC. Translated, it gives CASSQDLGTTGGETQFF.

The table lists this clonotype with many counts. V usage is TRBV10-3 and J usage is TRBJ1-6; no reliable D call. The CDR3 consists of 15 residues. The germline CDR1 and CDR2 sequences are ENHRY and SYGVKD. V gave up 2 bases and J gave up 9 bases, with 14 bases separating them. This chain's CDR3 is CAISEPSGRGSPLHF. As DNA, the CDR3 is TGTGCCATCAGTGAGCCTTCCGGACGGGGTTCACCCCTCCACTTT.

The table lists this clonotype with a few counts. This sequence may be a read error, since a much larger clone differs from it by one base. The chain couples TRBV20-1 to TRBJ2-5; TRBD2 aligns across 7 bases. From germline, CDR1 is DFQATT and CDR2 SNEGSKA (reference sequence). This CDR3 is built from 16 residues. CDR3 residues: CSARDGGGGYQEAQYF. CDR3 coding DNA: TGCAGTGCTAGAGATGGCGGCGGGGGTTACCAAGAGGCCCAGTACTTC.

At least ten counts were recorded for this clonotype. This chain links TRBV15 with TRBJ2-1; 8 nucleotides agree with TRBD2. The CDR3 has 17 amino acids. The V gene end was trimmed by 3 bases and the J gene end by 6 bases; junction bases not matched to a gene: 13. CDR1 and CDR2 from the germline V gene are LNHNV and YYDKDF (reference sequence). The CDR3 region is CATSSGRGSGKSNEQFF. Here the CDR3 DNA reads TGTGCCACCAGCAGTGGGAGAGGTAGCGGGAAAAGCAATGAGCAGTTCTTC.

As regards this clonotype: A much larger clone lies one base from this, so it may be a read error. The chain employs TRBV10-3 and TRBJ1-1, with D perhaps matching TRBD1 (5 bases). This CDR3 region has 14 residues. CDR1 is ENHRY, CDR2 SYGVKD, per germline. This CDR3 is CVISGAAGGTEAFF. Here the CDR3 DNA reads TGTGTCATCAGCGGAGCCGCCGGGGGCACTGAAGCTTTCTTT.

This clonotype was seen repeatedly, ten times or more. The gene calls are TRBV11-2 and TRBJ2-3; 14 bases are shared with TRBD2. Trimming removed 4 bases from V and 4 bases from J; junction bases left unmatched: 7. CDR3 length: 17 amino acids. Germline-derived CDR1 and CDR2 are SGHAT and FQNNGV. CDR3 coding DNA: TGTGCCAGCAGCTCGGGGACTAGCGGGAGTCGGGCAGATACGCAGTATTTT. This gives the protein CASSSGTSGSRADTQYF. Full variable domain (outside the CDR3, taken from reference TRBV11-2 and TRBJ2-3): EAGVAQSPRYKIIEKRQSVAFWCNPISGHATLYWYQQILGQGPKLLIQFQNNGVVDDSQLPKDRFSAERLKGVDSTLKIQPAKLEDSAVYLCASSSGTSGSRADTQYFGPGTRLTVL.

This clonotype was detected ten times or more. The rearrangement links TRBV29-1 to TRBJ2-4; 7 nucleotides agree with TRBD2. The ends lost 4 bases at V and 9 bases at J; junction bases unmatched: 12. This CDR3 spans 14 amino acids. Germline loops: CDR1 SQVTM, CDR2 ANQGSEA. This CDR3 reads CSVVGGAVWGIQYF. Written as DNA, the CDR3 is TGCAGCGTTGTGGGAGGGGCGGTGTGGGGCATTCAGTACTTC.

This sequence joins TRBV7-9 and TRBJ2-5, with 8 bases identical to TRBD2. The J call is uncertain, as TRBJ2-7 better fits the DNA end. Germline V gene sequence: CDR1 SEHNR, CDR2 FQNEAQ (reference sequence). The CDR3 covers 15 residues. CDR3 protein: CASSSVTGTRSEQYF. The CDR3 DNA reads as TGTGCCAGCAGCTCAGTAACCGGGACTAGATCCGAGCAGTACTTC.

The chain employs TRBV12-3 or TRBV12-4 and TRBJ2-1; D remains unclear. The tail of the sequence fits TRBJ2-7 better, so the J call may be wrong. The CDR3 totals 13 residues. The CDR3 sequence is CASSFGPANEQYV. The CDR3 DNA sequence: TGTGCCAGCAGTTTTGGTCCGGCTAATGAGCAGTACGTC.

In this sample, this clonotype turned up many times. V usage is TRBV21-1 and J usage is TRBJ2-1; the D call in the table, TRBD1, was not verified against the DNA. TRBV21-1 is marked as a pseudogene. CDR3 length: 15 amino acids. CDR3 in DNA: TGTGCCAGCAGCAAAGAGGGACAGGTCGCCAATGAGCAGTTCTTC. Its translation: CASSKEGQVANEQFF.

This clonotype occurred many times. The J gene is TRBJ2-7, the V gene TRBV20-1; D is tentatively TRBD1 or TRBD2 (5 bases each). This CDR3 region has 16 residues. Trimming removed 1 base at V and 2 bases at J, with 18 bases between. Germline CDR1 reads DFQATT; CDR2 reads SNEGSKA (reference sequence). The CDR3 loop reads CSARGPTGDAPYEQYF. The CDR3 DNA reads TGCAGTGCTAGAGGGCCCACCGGGGACGCCCCCTACGAGCAGTACTTC.

A remark on this clonotype: Since a much larger clone is just one base distant, this may be a read error. V is TRBV4-1 and J is TRBJ2-5; D is uncertain. Germline CDR1 is MGHRA and CDR2 is YSYEKL. The V and J ends lost 1 base and 11 bases respectively, with 17 bases between them. This CDR3 region has 14 residues. The CDR3, as DNA: TGCGCCAGCAGCCAAGGTAACTTTAACAATGAGCAGTACTTC. Its translation is CASSQGNFNNEQYF.

The V call is TRBV7-2, the J call TRBJ1-2; D perhaps matches TRBD1 (5 bases). The germline CDR1 and CDR2 sequences are SGHTA and FQGNSA. V shed 8 bases and J shed 0 bases, with 7 bases lying between them. This CDR3 is 12 amino acids long. The CDR3 DNA follows: TGTGCCAGCCGAGGGGCTAACTATGGCTACACCTTC. Residues: CASRGANYGYTF.

Comments on this clonotype: A read error is possible here, since a much larger clone lies one base away. The V gene is TRBV12-3 or TRBV12-4, the J gene TRBJ1-1; D perhaps matches TRBD1 (5 bases). The CDR3 spans 14 residues. CDR3 DNA sequence: TGTGCCAGCAGCCGGCTCCAGGGCGGCACTGAAACTTTCTTT. The encoded protein is CASSRLQGGTETFF.

With regard to this clonotype: A much larger clone differs from this one at a single base, so this may be a read error. The gene calls are TRBV4-2 and TRBJ2-1; D ambiguous. The CDR3 length is 13 residues. The germline V gene has CDR1 LGHNA and CDR2 YNFKEQ. CDR3 sequence reads: CACSQGFSDEQFF. Written as DNA, the CDR3 is TGTGCCTGCAGCCAAGGCTTTTCGGATGAGCAGTTCTTC.

This clonotype has only a few counts. The rearrangement uses TRBV28 and TRBJ1-6; the match to TRBD1 covers 7 bases. With V trimmed by 1 base and J by 10 bases, 4 bases remained unmatched. The germline V gene has CDR1 MDHEN and CDR2 SYDVKM. The CDR3 sequence is 14 residues long. CDR3 DNA: TGTGCCAGCAGTTTATACAGGGGTGGATCACCCCTCCACTTT. Translation gives CASSLYRGGSPLHF.

This clonotype turned up a few times. The chain uses TRBV12-3 or TRBV12-4 and TRBJ1-4; no clear D. Trimming shortened V by 6 bases and J by 5 bases, and 10 bases separated the two germline ends. The length of the CDR3 is 13 residues. CDR3 sequence: CASRLRKNEKLFF. The CDR3 DNA sequence: TGTGCCAGCAGACTTAGAAAGAATGAAAAACTGTTTTTT.

This sequence joins TRBV28 and TRBJ1-3, with 10 bases that match TRBD1. With 4 bases clipped from V and 1 base from J, the junction kept 7 bases outside the gene matches. The CDR3 sequence is 17 residues long. Germline V gives CDR1 MDHEN, CDR2 SYDVKM. The CDR3 nucleotides are TGTGCCAGCAGTTCGTCTCGACAGGGGGCTTCTGGAAACACCATATATTTT. Amino acids: CASSSSRQGASGNTIYF.